These 9 T cell receptor beta chains were all obtained from the same sample, sequenced in a study of T cells in Graves' hyperthyroidism and ophthalmopathy. Authors of the study amplified TCR beta CDR3 regions from RNA transcripts. The HTBI primer set served for first-round RT-PCR of the TCR CDR3. Using its own MiXCR run on the multiplex PCR reads, TCRdb lists one record per CDR3 protein. In the table there are approximately 560,000 distinct CDR3 sequences, approximately 44% of which are singletons. Sequenced input: peripheral blood or thyroid tissue (not recorded which). The source of these receptors is a woman between 18 and 29 years old with Graves' hyperthyroidism.

V gene TRBV29-1 combines with J gene TRBJ2-5; the match to TRBD1 covers 7 bases. Germline CDR1 SQVTM, CDR2 ANQGSEA. Unmatched junction bases numbered 6, after V lost 4 bases and J lost 1 base. This CDR3 region has 14 residues. CDR3 protein: CSVVGTALQETQYF. The CDR3 DNA follows: TGCAGCGTTGTTGGGACAGCACTCCAAGAGACCCAGTACTTC.

CDR3 loop: CASSAGLDTGELFF. CDR3 DNA sequence: TGTGCCAGCAGTGCAGGACTAGACACCGGGGAGCTGTTTTTT. The chain is built from TRBV6-4 and TRBJ2-2; 7 nucleotides match TRBD2. Germline values: CDR1 MRHNA, CDR2 SNTAGT. The CDR3 contains 14 residues. The ends lost 4 bases at V and 3 bases at J; junction bases unmatched: 2.

This clonotype has a single count. It may be a read error: a sequence one base away is much more abundant. This rearrangement joins TRBV2 to TRBJ1-2; D is unresolved. With 2 bases removed from V and 6 bases from J, the gap between germline ends came to 16 bases. From germline, CDR1 is SNHLY and CDR2 FYNNEI. CDR3 length: 15 amino acids. The CDR3 sequence is CASSERVLGFDGYTF. The CDR3 nucleotides are TGTGCCAGCAGTGAACGGGTCCTAGGGTTTGATGGCTACACCTTC.

This clonotype has more than one count but fewer than ten. The CDR3 nucleotides are TGCAGTGCTAGTACGAGCGGGAACGAGCAGTACTTC. Translated: CSASTSGNEQYF. The J gene is TRBJ2-7, the V gene TRBV20-1, with 7 bases identical to TRBD2. The CDR3 extends over 12 amino acids. Looked up from germline, CDR1 is DFQATT and CDR2 is SNEGSKA (reference sequence). Trimming removed 3 bases from V and 5 bases from J; junction bases left unmatched: 4.

This clonotype has ten or more counts. V usage is TRBV4-1 and J usage is TRBJ1-6; D is unresolved. V was pared by 4 bases and J by 13 bases, with 14 bases between. The CDR3 is made up of 13 amino acids. Germline CDR1 MGHRA, CDR2 YSYEKL. CDR3 residues: CASSPGPRVPLHF. The CDR3 DNA is TGCGCCAGCAGCCCCGGACCGAGGGTCCCCCTCCACTTT.

The rearrangement joins TRBV4-2 to TRBJ1-5, with a possible D match to TRBD1 (5 bases). This CDR3 is built from 15 residues. V was cut by 2 bases and J by 5 bases, with 13 bases left in between. Looked up from germline, CDR1 is LGHNA and CDR2 is YNFKEQ. CDR3 in DNA: TGTGCCAGCAGCCAAAGGGCAGGGAGCGATCAGCCCCAGCATTTT. Residues: CASSQRAGSDQPQHF.

For the CDR3, the DNA is TGCAGTGCCCCGAGTGGGGGGCAGTGGAATCAGCCCCAGCATTTT. Amino acids: CSAPSGGQWNQPQHF. The V and J genes are TRBV20-1 and TRBJ1-5; D may be TRBD1 (6 bases). Germline V gene data show CDR1 as DFQATT and CDR2 as SNEGSKA (reference sequence). The CDR3 length is 15 residues. Trimming pared 6 bases from V and 4 bases from J, leaving 19 bases between.

This clonotype showed up many times. This sequence joins TRBV24-1 and TRBJ1-4, with 11 bases lining up with TRBD1. Germline V lookup: CDR1 KGHDR, CDR2 SFDVKD. The length of the CDR3 is 16 residues. V lost 7 bases and J lost 6; bases outside the gene matches: 9. The chain's CDR3 is CATSERTGGVYEKLFF. CDR3 DNA: TGTGCCACCAGCGAAAGGACAGGGGGCGTATATGAAAAACTGTTTTTT.

This clonotype was observed at least ten times. The rearrangement joins TRBV7-8 to TRBJ1-2; D is uncertain. The germline CDR1 and CDR2 sequences are SGHVS and FQNEAQ. The length of the CDR3 is 13 residues. With 0 bases removed from V and 3 bases from J, the gap between germline ends came to 5 bases. The chain's CDR3 is CASSLAQDYGYTF. The CDR3 bases are TGTGCCAGCAGCTTAGCGCAGGACTATGGCTACACCTTC.